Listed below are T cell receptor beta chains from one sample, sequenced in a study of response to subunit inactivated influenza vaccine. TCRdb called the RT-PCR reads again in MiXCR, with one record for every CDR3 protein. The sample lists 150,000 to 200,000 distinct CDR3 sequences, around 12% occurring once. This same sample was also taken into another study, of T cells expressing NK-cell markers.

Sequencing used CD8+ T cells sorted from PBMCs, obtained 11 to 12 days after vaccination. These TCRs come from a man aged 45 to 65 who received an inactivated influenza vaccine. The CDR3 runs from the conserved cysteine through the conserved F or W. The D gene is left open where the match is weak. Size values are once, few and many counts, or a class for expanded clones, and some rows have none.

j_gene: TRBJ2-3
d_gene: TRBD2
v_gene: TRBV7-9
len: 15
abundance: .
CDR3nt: TGTGCCAGCAGCCCCGGGGGGTACCGCACAGATACGCAGTATTTT
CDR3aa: CASSPGGYRTDTQYF

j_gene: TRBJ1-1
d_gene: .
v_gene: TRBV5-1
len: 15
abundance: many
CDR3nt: TGCGCCAGCAGTCTCCTGGACATCACGAACACTGAAGCTTTCTTT
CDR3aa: CASSLLDITNTEAFF

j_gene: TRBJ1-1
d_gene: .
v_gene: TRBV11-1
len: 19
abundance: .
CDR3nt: TGTGCCAGCAGCTTAGAAAGAGCCTACCTGGGAAGGGGGACATCCGAAGCTTTCTTT
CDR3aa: CASSLERAYLGRGTSEAFF

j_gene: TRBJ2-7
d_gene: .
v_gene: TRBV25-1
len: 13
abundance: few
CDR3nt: TGTGCCAGCAGTGATGGGACATTATACGAGCAGTACTTC
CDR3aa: CASSDGTLYEQYF

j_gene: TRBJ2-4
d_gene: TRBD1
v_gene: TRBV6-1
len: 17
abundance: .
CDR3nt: TGTGCCAGCAGTCCTGTATGGGACAGGGAGGCGGGAAACATTCAGTACTTC
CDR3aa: CASSPVWDREAGNIQYF

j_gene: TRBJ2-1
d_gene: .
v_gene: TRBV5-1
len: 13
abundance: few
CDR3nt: TGCGCCAGCAGCTTGTCAGGGCGGAATGAGCAGTTCTTC
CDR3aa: CASSLSGRNEQFF

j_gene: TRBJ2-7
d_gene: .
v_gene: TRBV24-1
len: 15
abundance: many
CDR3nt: TGTGCCACCAGTGATTTGCAGGAAACTTTGTACGAGCAGTACTTC
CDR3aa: CATSDLQETLYEQYF

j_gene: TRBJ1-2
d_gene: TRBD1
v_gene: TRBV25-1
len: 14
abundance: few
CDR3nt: TGTGCCAGCAGTGAATTAGGGGACAGTTTTGGCTACACCTTC
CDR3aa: CASSELGDSFGYTF

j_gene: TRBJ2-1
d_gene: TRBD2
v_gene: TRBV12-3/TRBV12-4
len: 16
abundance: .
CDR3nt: TGTGCCAGCAGTCCCGGGACTAGCGGGCCCTACAATGAGCAGTTCTTC
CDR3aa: CASSPGTSGPYNEQFF

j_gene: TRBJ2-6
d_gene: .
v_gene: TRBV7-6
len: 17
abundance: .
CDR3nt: TGTGCCAGCAGCCCCGAAGCGGGTAGCTCTGGGGCCAACGTCCTGACTTTC
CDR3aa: CASSPEAGSSGANVLTF

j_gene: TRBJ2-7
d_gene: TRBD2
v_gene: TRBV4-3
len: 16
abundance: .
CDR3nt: TGCGCCAGCAGCCAAGTTAGGACTAGCGGGGTTTACGAGCAGTACTTC
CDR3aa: CASSQVRTSGVYEQYF

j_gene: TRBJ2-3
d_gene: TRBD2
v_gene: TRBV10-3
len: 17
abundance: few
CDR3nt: TGTGCCATCAGTGATCTTAAGCGGGAGAGGATCACAGATACGCAGTATTTT
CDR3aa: CAISDLKRERITDTQYF

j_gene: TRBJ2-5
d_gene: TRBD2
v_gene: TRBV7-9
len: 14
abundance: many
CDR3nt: TGTGCCAGCAGCTTGCTAGCGGGGCAAGAGACCCAGTACTTC
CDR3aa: CASSLLAGQETQYF

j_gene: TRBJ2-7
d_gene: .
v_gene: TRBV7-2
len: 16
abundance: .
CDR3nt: TGTGCCAGCAGCACGAGAGACAGGCCGGATTACTACGAGCAGTACTTC
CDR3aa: CASSTRDRPDYYEQYF

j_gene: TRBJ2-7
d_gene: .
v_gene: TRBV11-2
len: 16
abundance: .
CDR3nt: TGTGCCAGCAGCTTAGTCCGGCAACGGAGCGACTACGAGCAGTACTTC
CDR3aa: CASSLVRQRSDYEQYF

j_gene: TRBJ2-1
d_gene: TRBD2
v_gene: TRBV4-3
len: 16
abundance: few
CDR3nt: TGCGCCAGCAGCCAGCAATGGGGGGGGGGCTACAATGAGCAGTTCTTC
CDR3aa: CASSQQWGGGYNEQFF

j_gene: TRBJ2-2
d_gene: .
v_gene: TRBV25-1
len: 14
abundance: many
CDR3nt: TGTGCCAGCAGGACAGCAACGAACACCGGGGAGCTGTTTTTT
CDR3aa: CASRTATNTGELFF

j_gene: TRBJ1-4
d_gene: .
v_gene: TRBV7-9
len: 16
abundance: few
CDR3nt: TGTGCCAGCAGCGGGCCCGGTGGATCAACTAATGAAAAACTGTTTTTT
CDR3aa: CASSGPGGSTNEKLFF

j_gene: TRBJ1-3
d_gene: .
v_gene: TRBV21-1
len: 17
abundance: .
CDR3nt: TGTGCCAGCAGCCAAAAGGGACAGGGCCGCTTCTGGAACACCATATATTTT
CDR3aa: CASSQKGQGRFWNTIYF

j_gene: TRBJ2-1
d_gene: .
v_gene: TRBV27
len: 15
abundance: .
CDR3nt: TGTGCCAGCAGTTTAGATATCTCTCCCTACAATGAGCAGTTCTTC
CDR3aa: CASSLDISPYNEQFF

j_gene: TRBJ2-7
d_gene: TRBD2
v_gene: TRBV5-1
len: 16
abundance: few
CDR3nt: TGCGCCAGCAGCTTTTCCCCCGGGGGGGCGGTCTACGAGCAGTACTTC
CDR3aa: CASSFSPGGAVYEQYF

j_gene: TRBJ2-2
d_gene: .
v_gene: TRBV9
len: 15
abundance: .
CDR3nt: TGTGCCAGCAGCGGGGGGGGGACACTCACCGGGGAGCTGTTTTTT
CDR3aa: CASSGGGTLTGELFF

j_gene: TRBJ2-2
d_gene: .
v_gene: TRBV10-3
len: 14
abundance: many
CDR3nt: TGTGCCATCAGTGACACAGGGCGGACCGGGGAGCTGTTTTTT
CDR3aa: CAISDTGRTGELFF

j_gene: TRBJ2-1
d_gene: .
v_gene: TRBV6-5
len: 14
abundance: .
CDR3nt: TGTGCCAGCAGTTACCACGACACGGCCAATGAGCAGTTCTTC
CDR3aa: CASSYHDTANEQFF

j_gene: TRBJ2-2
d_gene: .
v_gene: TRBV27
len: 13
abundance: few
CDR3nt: TGTGCCAGCGGTAACATAGGCATCAGGGAGCTGTTTTTT
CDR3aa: CASGNIGIRELFF

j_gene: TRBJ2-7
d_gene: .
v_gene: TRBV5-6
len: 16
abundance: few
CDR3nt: TGTGCCAGCAGCTTGGTCCAGGGGCTTAGCTCCTACGAGCAGTACTTC
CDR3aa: CASSLVQGLSSYEQYF

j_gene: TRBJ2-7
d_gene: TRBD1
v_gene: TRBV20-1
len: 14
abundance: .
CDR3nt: TGCAGTGCTGGGCCGGGACAGCATATCTACGAGCAGTACTTC
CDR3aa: CSAGPGQHIYEQYF

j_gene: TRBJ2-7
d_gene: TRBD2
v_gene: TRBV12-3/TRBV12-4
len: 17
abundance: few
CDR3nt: TGTGCCAGCAGTCCTCGGACTAGCGGGAGTCTTCGCTACGAGCAGTACTTC
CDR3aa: CASSPRTSGSLRYEQYF

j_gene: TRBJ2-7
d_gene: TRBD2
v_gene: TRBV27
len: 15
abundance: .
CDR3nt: TGTGCCAGCAGTCCCCAACTAGCGAACTACTACGAGCAGTACTTC
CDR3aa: CASSPQLANYYEQYF

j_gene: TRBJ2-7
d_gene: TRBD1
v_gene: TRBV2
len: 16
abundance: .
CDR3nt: TGTGCCAGCAGTGAAGCGCTTCGGCAGGGGGCCCACGAGCAGTACTTC
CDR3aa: CASSEALRQGAHEQYF

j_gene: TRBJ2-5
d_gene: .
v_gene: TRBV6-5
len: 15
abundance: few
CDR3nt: TGTGCCAGCAGTTACTCGGGGGGGACACAAGAGACCCAGTACTTC
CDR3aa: CASSYSGGTQETQYF

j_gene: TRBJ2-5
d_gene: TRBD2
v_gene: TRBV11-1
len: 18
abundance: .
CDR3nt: TGTGCCAGCAGCTTACGGGTGGCGGCGGGAGTGAACCAAGAGACCCAGTACTTC
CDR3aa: CASSLRVAAGVNQETQYF

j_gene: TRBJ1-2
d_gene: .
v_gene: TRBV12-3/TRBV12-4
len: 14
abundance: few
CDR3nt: TGTGCCAGCAGCCCAGGGTCGGCCGCCTATGGCTACACCTTC
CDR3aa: CASSPGSAAYGYTF

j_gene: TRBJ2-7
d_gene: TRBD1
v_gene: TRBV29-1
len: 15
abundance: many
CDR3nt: TGCAGCGTTGAACTCCGGGACAGAAGCTCCTACGAGCAGTACTTC
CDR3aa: CSVELRDRSSYEQYF

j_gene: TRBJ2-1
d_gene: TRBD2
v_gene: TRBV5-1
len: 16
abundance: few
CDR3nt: TGCGCCAGCAGCTTGGAGGCTAGCGGGTACTACAATGAGCAGTTCTTC
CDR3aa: CASSLEASGYYNEQFF